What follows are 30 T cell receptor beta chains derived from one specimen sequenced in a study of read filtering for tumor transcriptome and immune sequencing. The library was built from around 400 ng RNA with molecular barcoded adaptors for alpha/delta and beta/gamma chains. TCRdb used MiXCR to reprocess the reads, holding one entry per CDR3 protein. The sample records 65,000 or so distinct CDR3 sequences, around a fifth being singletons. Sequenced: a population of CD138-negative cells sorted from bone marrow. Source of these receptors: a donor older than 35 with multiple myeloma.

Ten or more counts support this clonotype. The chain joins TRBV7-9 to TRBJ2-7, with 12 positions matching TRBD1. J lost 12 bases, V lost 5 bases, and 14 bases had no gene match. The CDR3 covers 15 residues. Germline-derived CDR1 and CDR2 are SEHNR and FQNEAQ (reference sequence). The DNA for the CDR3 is TGTGCCAGCAGCCCCCGTTGGGACAGGGGGCTTCTTCTGTACTTC. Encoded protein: CASSPRWDRGLLLYF. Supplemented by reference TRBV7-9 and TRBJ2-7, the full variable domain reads DTGVSQNPRHKITKRGQNVTFRCDPISEHNRLYWYRQTLGQGPEFLTYFQNEAQLEKSRLLSDRFSAERPKGSFSTLEIQRTEQGDSAMYLCASSPRWDRGLLLYFGPGTRLTVT.

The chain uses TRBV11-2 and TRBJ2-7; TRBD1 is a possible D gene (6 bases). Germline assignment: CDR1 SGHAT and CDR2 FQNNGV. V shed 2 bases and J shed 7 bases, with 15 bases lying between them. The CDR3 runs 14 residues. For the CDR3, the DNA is TGTGCCAGCAGCTTACCAGTGGGGGCCTGGGAGCAGTACTTC. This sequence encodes CASSLPVGAWEQYF.

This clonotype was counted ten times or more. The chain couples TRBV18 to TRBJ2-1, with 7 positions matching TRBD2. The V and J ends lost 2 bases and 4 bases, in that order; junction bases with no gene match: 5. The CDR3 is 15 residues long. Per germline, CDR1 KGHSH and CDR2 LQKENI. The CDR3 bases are TGTGCCAGCTCACCAAATACGGGAGGATACAATGAGCAGTTCTTC. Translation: CASSPNTGGYNEQFF.

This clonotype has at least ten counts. The DNA of the CDR3 is TGTGCCAGCAGCCCTCCATCTCCGACGACAGGGAGCCGCACAGATACGCAGTATTTT. It codes for CASSPPSPTTGSRTDTQYF. The genes are TRBV7-9 and TRBJ2-3; the match to TRBD1 covers 7 bases. The V gene end was trimmed by 5 bases and the J gene end by 1 base; junction bases not matched to a gene: 18. Germline V gene sequence: CDR1 SEHNR, CDR2 FQNEAQ (reference sequence). This CDR3 comprises 19 residues.

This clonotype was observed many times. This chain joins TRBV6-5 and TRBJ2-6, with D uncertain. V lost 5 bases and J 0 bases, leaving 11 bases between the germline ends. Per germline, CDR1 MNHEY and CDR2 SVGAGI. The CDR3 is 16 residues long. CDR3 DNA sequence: TGTGCCAGCAGTCGACCAATTGACTCTGGGGCCAACGTCCTGACTTTC. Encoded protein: CASSRPIDSGANVLTF.

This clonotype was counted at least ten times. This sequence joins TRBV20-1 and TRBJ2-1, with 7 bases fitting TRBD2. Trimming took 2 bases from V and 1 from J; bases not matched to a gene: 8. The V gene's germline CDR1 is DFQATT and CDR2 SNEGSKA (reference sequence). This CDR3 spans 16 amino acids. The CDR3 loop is CSARTSLADSYNEQFF. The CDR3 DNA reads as TGCAGTGCTAGAACGTCTCTAGCGGATTCCTACAATGAGCAGTTCTTC.

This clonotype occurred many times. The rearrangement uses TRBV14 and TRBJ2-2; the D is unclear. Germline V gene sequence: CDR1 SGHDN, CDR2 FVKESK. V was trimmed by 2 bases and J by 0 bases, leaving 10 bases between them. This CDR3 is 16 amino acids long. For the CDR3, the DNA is TGTGCCAGCAGCCAAAGACGACCAACGAACACCGGGGAGCTGTTTTTT. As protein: CASSQRRPTNTGELFF.

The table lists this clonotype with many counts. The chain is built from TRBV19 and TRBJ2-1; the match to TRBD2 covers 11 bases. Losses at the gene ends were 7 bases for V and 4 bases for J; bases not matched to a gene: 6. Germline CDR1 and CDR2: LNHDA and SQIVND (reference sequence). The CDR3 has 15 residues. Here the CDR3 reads CASTRGTSGYNEQFF. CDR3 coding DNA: TGTGCCAGTACTAGGGGGACTAGCGGTTACAATGAGCAGTTCTTC.

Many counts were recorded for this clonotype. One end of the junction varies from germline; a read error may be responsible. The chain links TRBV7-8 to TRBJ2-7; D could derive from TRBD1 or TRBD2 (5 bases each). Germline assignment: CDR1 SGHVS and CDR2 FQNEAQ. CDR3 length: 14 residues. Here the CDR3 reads CAGSSGTRFVEQYF. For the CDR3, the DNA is TGTGCCGGCAGCTCCGGGACGCGGTTTGTCGAGCAGTACTTC.

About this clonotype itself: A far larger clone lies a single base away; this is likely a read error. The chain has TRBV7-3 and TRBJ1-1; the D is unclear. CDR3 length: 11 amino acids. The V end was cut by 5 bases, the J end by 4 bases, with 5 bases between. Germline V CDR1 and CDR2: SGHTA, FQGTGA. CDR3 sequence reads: CASSQSTEAFF. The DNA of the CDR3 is TGTGCCAGCAGCCAAAGCACTGAAGCTTTCTTT.

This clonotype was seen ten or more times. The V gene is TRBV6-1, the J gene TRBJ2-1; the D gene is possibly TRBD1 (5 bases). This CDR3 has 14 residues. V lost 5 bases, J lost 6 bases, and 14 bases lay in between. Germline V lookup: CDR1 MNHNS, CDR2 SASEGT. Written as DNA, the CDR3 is TGTGCCAGCAGTTGGGGCGGTACACTCAATGAGCAGTTCTTC. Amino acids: CASSWGGTLNEQFF.

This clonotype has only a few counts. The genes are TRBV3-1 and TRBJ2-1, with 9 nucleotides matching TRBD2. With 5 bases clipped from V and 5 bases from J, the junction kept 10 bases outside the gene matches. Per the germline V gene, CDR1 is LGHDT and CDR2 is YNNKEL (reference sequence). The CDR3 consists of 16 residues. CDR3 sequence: CASSSLLTSGHNEQFF. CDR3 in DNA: TGTGCCAGCAGCTCCCTGCTGACTAGCGGACACAATGAGCAGTTCTTC.

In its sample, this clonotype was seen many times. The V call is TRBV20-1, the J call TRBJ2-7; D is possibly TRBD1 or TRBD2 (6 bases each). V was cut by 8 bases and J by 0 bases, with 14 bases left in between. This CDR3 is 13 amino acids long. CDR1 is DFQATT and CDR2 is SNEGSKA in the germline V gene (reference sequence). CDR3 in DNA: TGCAGTCCTTGGAGGGGGGACTCCTACGAGCAGTACTTC. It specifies CSPWRGDSYEQYF.

CDR3 sequence: CASSLGLAGSDTQYF. CDR3 nucleotides: TGTGCCAGCAGCTTGGGACTAGCGGGATCAGATACGCAGTATTTT. This chain uses TRBV11-2 with TRBJ2-3; 13 bases line up with TRBD2. This CDR3 has 15 residues. Per the germline V gene, CDR1 is SGHAT and CDR2 is FQNNGV. With V trimmed by 3 bases and J by 4 bases, 1 base remained unmatched.

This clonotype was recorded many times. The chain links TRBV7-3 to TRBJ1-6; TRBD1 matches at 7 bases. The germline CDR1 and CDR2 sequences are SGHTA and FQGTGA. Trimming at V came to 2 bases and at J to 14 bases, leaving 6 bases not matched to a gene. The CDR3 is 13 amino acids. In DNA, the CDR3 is TGTGCCAGCAGCTTAGGGACAGATTCCACCCTCCACTTT. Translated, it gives CASSLGTDSTLHF.

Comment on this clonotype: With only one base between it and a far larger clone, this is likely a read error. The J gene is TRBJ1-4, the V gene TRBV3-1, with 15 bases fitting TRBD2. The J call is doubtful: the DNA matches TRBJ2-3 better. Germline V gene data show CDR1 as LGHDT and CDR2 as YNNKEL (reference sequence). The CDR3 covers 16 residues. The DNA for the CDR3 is TGTGCCAGCAGCCTCGGACTAGCGGGAGGGCCGGATGCGCAGTATTTT. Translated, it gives CASSLGLAGGPDAQYF.

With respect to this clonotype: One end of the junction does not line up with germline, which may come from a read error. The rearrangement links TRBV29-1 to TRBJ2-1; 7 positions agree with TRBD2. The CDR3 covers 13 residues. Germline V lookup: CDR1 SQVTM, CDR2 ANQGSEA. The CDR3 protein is CSVIAGAYNEQFF. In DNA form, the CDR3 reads TGCAGCGTTATTGCGGGAGCATACAACGAGCAGTTCTTC.

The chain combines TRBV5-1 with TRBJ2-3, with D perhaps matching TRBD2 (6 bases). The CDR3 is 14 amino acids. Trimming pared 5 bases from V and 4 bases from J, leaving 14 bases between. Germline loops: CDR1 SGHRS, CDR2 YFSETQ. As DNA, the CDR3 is TGCGCCAGCAGGAATAGCGGAGGTTCAGATACGCAGTATTTT. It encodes CASRNSGGSDTQYF. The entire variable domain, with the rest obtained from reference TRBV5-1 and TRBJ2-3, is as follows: KAGVTQTPRYLIKTRGQQVTLSCSPISGHRSVSWYQQTPGQGLQFLFEYFSETQRNKGNFPGRFSGRQFSNSRSEMNVSTLELGDSALYLCASRNSGGSDTQYFGPGTRLTVL.

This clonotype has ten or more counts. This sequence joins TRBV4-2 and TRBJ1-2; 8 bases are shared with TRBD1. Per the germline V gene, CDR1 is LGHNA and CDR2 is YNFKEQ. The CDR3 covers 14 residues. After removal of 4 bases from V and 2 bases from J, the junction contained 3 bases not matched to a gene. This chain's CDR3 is CASSPTGVNYGYTF. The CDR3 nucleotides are TGTGCCAGCAGCCCGACAGGGGTAAACTATGGCTACACCTTC.

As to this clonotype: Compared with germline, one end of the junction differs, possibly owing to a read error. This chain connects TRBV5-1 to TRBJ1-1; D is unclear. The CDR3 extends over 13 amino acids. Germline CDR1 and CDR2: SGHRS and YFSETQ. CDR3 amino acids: CASSLGGNTEALF. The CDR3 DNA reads TGCGCCAGCAGCTTGGGCGGGAACACTGAAGCTCTCTTT.

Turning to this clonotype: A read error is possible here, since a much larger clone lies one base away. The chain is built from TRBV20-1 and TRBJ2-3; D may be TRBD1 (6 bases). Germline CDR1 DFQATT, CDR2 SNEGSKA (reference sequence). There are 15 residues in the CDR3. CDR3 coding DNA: TGCAGTGCTAGAGATTGGGGGCGGAACACAGATGCGCAGTATTTT. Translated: CSARDWGRNTDAQYF.

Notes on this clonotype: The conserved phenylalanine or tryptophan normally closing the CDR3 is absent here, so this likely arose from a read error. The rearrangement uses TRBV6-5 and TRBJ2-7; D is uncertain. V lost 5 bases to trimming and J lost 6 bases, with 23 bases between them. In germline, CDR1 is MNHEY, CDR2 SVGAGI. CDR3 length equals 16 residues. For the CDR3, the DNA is TGTGCCAGCAGTGTCCCAGGCTTTGGCGCGGCTGGCGAGCAGTACCTC. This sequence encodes CASSVPGFGAAGEQYL.

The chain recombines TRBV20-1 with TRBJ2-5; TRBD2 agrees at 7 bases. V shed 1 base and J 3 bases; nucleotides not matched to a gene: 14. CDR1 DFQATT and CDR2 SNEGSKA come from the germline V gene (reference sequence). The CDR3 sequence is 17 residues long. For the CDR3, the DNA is TGCAGTGCTAGAGGTCTCCTCTCAACGAGCGGGAAAGAGACCCAGTACTTC. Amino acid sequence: CSARGLLSTSGKETQYF.

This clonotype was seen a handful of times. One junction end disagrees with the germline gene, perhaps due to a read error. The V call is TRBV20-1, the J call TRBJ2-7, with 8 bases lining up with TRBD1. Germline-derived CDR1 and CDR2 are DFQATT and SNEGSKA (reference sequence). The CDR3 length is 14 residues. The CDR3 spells CSARGPDRERMRVF. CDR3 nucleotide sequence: TGTAGTGCTAGAGGGCCGGACAGGGAACGTATGCGAGTCTTC.

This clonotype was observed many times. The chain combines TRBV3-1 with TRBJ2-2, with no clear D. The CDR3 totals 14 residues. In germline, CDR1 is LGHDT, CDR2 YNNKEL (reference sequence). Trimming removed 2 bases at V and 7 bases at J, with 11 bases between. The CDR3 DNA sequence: TGTGCCAGCAGCCAACCCTCGCGGCTCGGGGAGCTGTTTTTT. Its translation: CASSQPSRLGELFF.

The CDR3, as DNA: TGTGCCAGCAGCAAATTAAGACAGGCGCCGAGCTCCTATAATTCACCCCTCCACTTT. This sequence encodes CASSKLRQAPSSYNSPLHF. The gene calls are TRBV7-9 and TRBJ1-6; TRBD1 is a possible D gene (6 bases). The CDR3 is 19 residues long. CDR1 and CDR2 from the germline V gene are SEHNR and FQNEAQ (reference sequence). Trimming cost V 5 bases and J 0 bases, with 20 bases left between them.

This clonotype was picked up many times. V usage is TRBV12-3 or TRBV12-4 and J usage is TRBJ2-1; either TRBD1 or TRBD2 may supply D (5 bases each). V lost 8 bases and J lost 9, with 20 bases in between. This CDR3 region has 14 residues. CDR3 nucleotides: TGTGCCAGCTCTCCGGGACCCCCCTCTGGTGAGCAGTTCTTC. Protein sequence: CASSPGPPSGEQFF.

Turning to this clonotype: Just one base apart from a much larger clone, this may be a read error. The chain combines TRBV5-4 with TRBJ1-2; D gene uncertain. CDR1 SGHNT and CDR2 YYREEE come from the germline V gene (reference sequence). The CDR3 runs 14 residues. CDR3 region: CASNLLYDRRGYTF. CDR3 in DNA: TGTGCCAGCAACTTGCTATATGACCGAAGAGGCTACACCTTC.

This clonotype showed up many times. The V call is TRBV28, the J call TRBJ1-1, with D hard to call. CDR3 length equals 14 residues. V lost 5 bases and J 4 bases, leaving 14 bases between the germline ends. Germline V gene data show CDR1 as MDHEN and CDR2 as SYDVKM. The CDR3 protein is CASSAPGLITEAFF. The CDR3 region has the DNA TGTGCCAGCAGTGCCCCCGGACTGATCACTGAAGCTTTCTTT.

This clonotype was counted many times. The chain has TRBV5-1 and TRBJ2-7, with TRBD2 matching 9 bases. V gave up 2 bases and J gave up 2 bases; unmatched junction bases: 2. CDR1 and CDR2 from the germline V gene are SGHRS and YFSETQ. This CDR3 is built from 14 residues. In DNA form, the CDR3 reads TGCGCCAGCAGCTTATCTAGCGGGACCTACGAGCAGTACTTC. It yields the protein CASSLSSGTYEQYF. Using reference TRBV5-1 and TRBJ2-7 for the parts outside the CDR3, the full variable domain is KAGVTQTPRYLIKTRGQQVTLSCSPISGHRSVSWYQQTPGQGLQFLFEYFSETQRNKGNFPGRFSGRQFSNSRSEMNVSTLELGDSALYLCASSLSSGTYEQYFGPGTRLTVT.